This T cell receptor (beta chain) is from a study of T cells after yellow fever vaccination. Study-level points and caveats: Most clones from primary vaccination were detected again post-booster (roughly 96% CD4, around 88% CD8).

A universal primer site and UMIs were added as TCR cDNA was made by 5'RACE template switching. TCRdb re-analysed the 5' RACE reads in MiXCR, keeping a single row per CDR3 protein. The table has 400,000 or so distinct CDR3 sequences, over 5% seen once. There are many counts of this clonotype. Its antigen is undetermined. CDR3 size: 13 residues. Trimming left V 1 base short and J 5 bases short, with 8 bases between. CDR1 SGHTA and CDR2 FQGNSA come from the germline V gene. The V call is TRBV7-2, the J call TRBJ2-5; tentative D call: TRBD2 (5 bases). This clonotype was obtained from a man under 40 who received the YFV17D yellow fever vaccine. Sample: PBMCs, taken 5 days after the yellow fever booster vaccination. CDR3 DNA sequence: TGTGCCAGCAGCTTAGGAGGGTGGGAGACCCAGTACTTC. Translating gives CASSLGGWETQYF.